These T cell receptor beta chains were read from a single sample in a study of OX40 agonist ivuxolimab in advanced cancers. Clones were read by immunoSEQ multiplex PCR, and TCRdb kept only the in-frame ones, dropping some. The sample lists about 58,000 clones, around 85% seen once, with approximately 0.8% in the top ten. Sample: CD4+ or CD8+ T cells sorted from blood, taken in a trial of the OX40 agonist ivuxolimab. These receptors originate from an adult with an advanced solid tumor such as melanoma, head and neck, liver or kidney cancer. The CDR3 runs from the conserved cysteine through the conserved F or W. The order of the fields is D gene, CDR3 length, J gene, V gene, CDR3 DNA, CDR3 protein. A D gene is named only where the DNA matches it firmly.

D: NA
length: 14
J: TRBJ2-4
V: TRBV11-2
DNA: TGTGCCAGCAGCTTAGCTGGGGGGGCGAACATTCAGTACTTC
CDR3: CASSLAGGANIQYF

D: TRBD1
length: 13
J: TRBJ2-5
V: TRBV29-1
DNA: TGCAGCGTAGGACAGGGGTACGAAGAGACCCAGTACTTC
CDR3: CSVGQGYEETQYF

D: NA
length: 13
J: TRBJ1-1
V: TRBV11-3
DNA: TGTGCCAGCAGCTTAGGGCTGGAGGTCAGGGCTTTCTTT
CDR3: CASSLGLEVRAFF

D: TRBD1
length: 18
J: TRBJ2-2
V: TRBV28
DNA: TGTGCCAGCAGTTTACGTTCGTCGTGGGACAGGGCCACCGGGGAGCTGTTTTTT
CDR3: CASSLRSSWDRATGELFF

D: TRBD2
length: 17
J: TRBJ2-7
V: TRBV27
DNA: TGTGCCAGCAGTGATAAAAGGGGACTAGTCGCTGCCTACGAGCAGTACTTC
CDR3: CASSDKRGLVAAYEQYF

D: NA
length: 14
J: TRBJ2-1
V: TRBV6-5
DNA: TGTGCCACCCTAAGGCAGGGGATTGTCAATGAGCAGTTCTTC
CDR3: CATLRQGIVNEQFF

D: NA
length: 14
J: TRBJ2-2
V: TRBV29-1
DNA: TGCAGCGGGGGGGGGACACTTAACACCGGGGAGCTGTTTTTT
CDR3: CSGGGTLNTGELFF

D: NA
length: 17
J: TRBJ2-1
V: TRBV5-1
DNA: TGCGCCAGCAGCTACGACAGGGGGCTAGCGGGAGTAAATGAGCAGTTCTTC
CDR3: CASSYDRGLAGVNEQFF

D: NA
length: 14
J: TRBJ1-2
V: TRBV5-6
DNA: TGTGCCAGCAGCTTGGTTGAGGGAGGTAATGGCTACACCTTC
CDR3: CASSLVEGGNGYTF

D: TRBD2
length: 14
J: TRBJ2-5
V: TRBV27
DNA: TGTGCCAGCAGTTATCCAGCGGGAGCAGAGACCCAGTACTTC
CDR3: CASSYPAGAETQYF

D: TRBD1
length: 18
J: TRBJ2-6
V: TRBV4-1
DNA: TGCGCCAGCAGCACCGGGGGACAGGGGGCGCGTGGGGCCAACGTCCTGACTTTC
CDR3: CASSTGGQGARGANVLTF

D: NA
length: 10
J: TRBJ2-7
V: TRBV2
DNA: TGTGCCAGCGGAAACTACGAGCAGTACTTC
CDR3: CASGNYEQYF

D: TRBD2
length: 16
J: TRBJ2-1
V: TRBV19
DNA: TGTGCCAGTAGTATGCCACTTCTAGCGGGAGGAGGGGAGCAGTTCTTC
CDR3: CASSMPLLAGGGEQFF

D: NA
length: 15
J: TRBJ2-1
V: TRBV6-5
DNA: TGTGCCAGCAGTCGGGCACACAGCTCCTACAATGAGCAGTTCTTC
CDR3: CASSRAHSSYNEQFF

D: TRBD2
length: 16
J: TRBJ2-1
V: TRBV7-2
DNA: TGTGCCAGCAGCTCAGACGGCGGGAGGGCCGTCAGTGAGCAGTTCTTC
CDR3: CASSSDGGRAVSEQFF

D: TRBD2
length: 13
J: TRBJ2-1
V: TRBV19
DNA: TGTGCCAGTAGTATTGGCGGGGGGAGGGAGCAGTTCTTC
CDR3: CASSIGGGREQFF

D: NA
length: 13
J: TRBJ2-7
V: TRBV5-1
DNA: TGCGCCAGCAGCTTGAGACCACCCCTGGAGCAGTACTTC
CDR3: CASSLRPPLEQYF

D: TRBD1
length: 14
J: TRBJ1-5
V: TRBV9
DNA: TGTGCCAGCAGCGTAGGGACAGGGCCTCAGCCCCAGCATTTT
CDR3: CASSVGTGPQPQHF

D: TRBD1
length: 14
J: TRBJ2-5
V: TRBV7-3
DNA: TGTGCCAGCAGCTTAGGGACAGGGCCCGAGACCCAGTACTTC
CDR3: CASSLGTGPETQYF

D: NA
length: 15
J: TRBJ2-6
V: TRBV13
DNA: TGTGCCAGCAGAACAACAGGGTATGGGGCCAACGTCCTGACTTTC
CDR3: CASRTTGYGANVLTF